Below, 7 T cell receptor beta chains from the same sample are listed, as sequenced in a study of blood T cell repertoires in COVID-19. Produced via immunoSEQ multiplex PCR; TCRdb's table is partial and in-frame only. The repertoire holds roughly 130,000 clones, approximately 80% seen once, with approximately 1.8% in the top ten. The sequenced material came from peripheral blood. The origin of the receptors is a man aged 70 or older with acute or convalescent COVID-19.

This clone occurred a few times. The chain links TRBV18 to TRBJ1-4; D call uncertain. Trimming removed 3 bases from V and 10 bases from J, with 9 bases in between. The CDR3 contains 12 residues. From germline, CDR1 is KGHSH and CDR2 LQKENI. The CDR3 bases are TGTGCCAGCTCACCCCGGGAAGGAAAACTGTTTTTT. It specifies CASSPREGKLFF.

The chain links TRBV7-9 to TRBJ1-3; unclear D gene. Germline assignment: CDR1 SEHNR and CDR2 FQNEAQ (reference sequence). V lost 1 base and J 4 bases, leaving 11 bases between the germline ends. The CDR3 spans 15 residues. The CDR3, as DNA: TGTGCCAGCAGCTTAGGGAACAGCCTAGGAAACACCATATATTTT. It translates to CASSLGNSLGNTIYF. Together with reference TRBV7-9 and TRBJ1-3, the CDR3 gives the full variable domain: DTGVSQNPRHKITKRGQNVTFRCDPISEHNRLYWYRQTLGQGPEFLTYFQNEAQLEKSRLLSDRFSAERPKGSFSTLEIQRTEQGDSAMYLCASSLGNSLGNTIYFGEGSWLTVV.

On this clone: The sample holds other DNA sequences that translate to the same CDR3. V is TRBV3-1 (or the pseudogene TRBV3-2) and J is TRBJ1-1; D is possibly TRBD1 (5 bases). The CDR3 is 13 amino acids. Deletions cut 2 bases from V and 1 base from J, with 5 bases between. Looked up from germline, CDR1 is LGHDT and CDR2 is YNNKEL (reference sequence). CDR3 in amino acids: CASSQTGNTEAFF. Here the CDR3 DNA reads TGTGCCAGCAGCCAAACAGGGAACACTGAAGCTTTCTTT.

This chain joins TRBV6-5 and TRBJ2-3; 12 nucleotides line up with TRBD2. After removal of 7 bases from V and 1 base from J, the junction contained 3 bases not matched to a gene. The germline V gene encodes CDR1 MNHEY and CDR2 SVGAGI. This CDR3 is 15 amino acids long. The CDR3 is CASTSGGAGTDTQYF. The CDR3, as DNA: TGTGCCAGCACTAGCGGGGGGGCGGGCACAGATACGCAGTATTTT.

V gene TRBV27 combines with J gene TRBJ2-6; D is possibly TRBD1 (6 bases). CDR3 size: 19 residues. Trimming pared 2 bases from V and 2 bases from J, leaving 19 bases between. Germline V lookup: CDR1 MNHEY, CDR2 SMNVEV (reference sequence). The CDR3 DNA sequence: TGTGCCAGCAGTTTAAGGGACAACCGCACCCTTACTGGGGCCAACGTCCTGACTTTC. This translates into CASSLRDNRTLTGANVLTF.

This rearrangement joins TRBV5-1 to TRBJ2-6, with TRBD1 as a possible D gene (6 bases). V shed 5 bases and J shed 0 bases, with 9 bases lying between them. Germline V gives CDR1 SGHRS, CDR2 YFSETQ. This CDR3 region has 15 residues. Written as DNA, the CDR3 is TGCGCCAGCAGGTGGGACATCTCTGGGGCCAACGTCCTGACTTTC. Its protein product is CASRWDISGANVLTF. The full variable domain, rest sourced from reference TRBV5-1 and TRBJ2-6, is KAGVTQTPRYLIKTRGQQVTLSCSPISGHRSVSWYQQTPGQGLQFLFEYFSETQRNKGNFPGRFSGRQFSNSRSEMNVSTLELGDSALYLCASRWDISGANVLTFGAGSRLTVL.

Only a few counts were recorded for this clone. This chain joins TRBV3-1 (or the pseudogene TRBV3-2) and TRBJ2-1, with 8 bases identical to TRBD1. The length of the CDR3 is 18 residues. Losses at the gene ends were 3 bases for V and 1 base for J; bases not matched to a gene: 11. Germline-derived CDR1 and CDR2 are LGHDT and YNNKEL (reference sequence). The CDR3 protein is CASSHQAGGASSYNEQFF. CDR3 DNA sequence: TGTGCCAGCAGCCACCAAGCAGGGGGCGCGAGTTCCTACAATGAGCAGTTCTTC.